Shown below are 15 T cell receptor beta chains from a single sample sequenced in a study of shared clonotypes between healthy human individuals. Only in-frame clones appear in the TCRdb table, and some are missing; sequencing was by immunoSEQ multiplex PCR. The sample has about a million clones; 75% are singletons. Input material: memory CD4+ T cells sorted from blood. Subset meaning: CD45RA-negative fraction. The source is a man aged 18-30 years in good health.

In this sample, this clone turned up a few times. The chain links TRBV11-3 to TRBJ2-3; D is ambiguous. Germline CDR1 reads SGHNT; CDR2 reads YENEEA. The CDR3 extends over 17 amino acids. V was pared by 2 bases and J by 0 bases, with 15 bases between. The CDR3 DNA follows: TGTGCCAGCAGCTTATCTTTAGGCTTAACTAGCACAGATACGCAGTATTTT. Translated, it gives CASSLSLGLTSTDTQYF. Looking up the rest from reference TRBV11-3 and TRBJ2-3 gives the full variable domain: EAGVVQSPRYKIIEKKQPVAFWCNPISGHNTLYWYLQNLGQGPELLIRYENEEAVDDSQLPKDRFSAERLKGVDSTLKIQPAELGDSAVYLCASSLSLGLTSTDTQYFGPGTRLTVL.

The gene calls are TRBV5-1 and TRBJ1-1; D is possibly TRBD1 (6 bases). The CDR3 extends over 16 amino acids. Per germline, CDR1 SGHRS and CDR2 YFSETQ. Trimming took off 0 bases at V and 6 bases at J, with 18 bases between the two ends. The chain's CDR3 is CASSLEGGRRSPEAFF. DNA for the CDR3: TGCGCCAGCAGCTTGGAGGGGGGCAGGAGGAGCCCTGAAGCTTTCTTT.

The J gene is TRBJ2-7, the V gene TRBV30, with 7 nucleotides matching TRBD2. The V and J ends lost 0 bases and 2 bases, in that order; junction bases with no gene match: 4. The CDR3 spans 14 residues. Germline CDR1 and CDR2: GTSNPN and SVGIG (reference sequence). CDR3 coding DNA: TGTGCCTGGAGTGTTGGCGGGAGAGCCTACGAGCAGTACTTC. Translated, it gives CAWSVGGRAYEQYF.

As regards this clone: This clone may be a read error of a much larger clone one base away. The chain employs TRBV18 and TRBJ2-7, with a possible D match to TRBD2 (6 bases). Germline CDR1 KGHSH, CDR2 LQKENI. This CDR3 is built from 13 residues. The CDR3: CVSSPGDVYEQYF. The CDR3 DNA reads as TGTGTCAGCTCACCGGGGGACGTCTACGAGCAGTACTTC.

The chain joins TRBV10-3 to TRBJ2-7, with 16 nucleotides matching TRBD2. The CDR3 length is 17 residues. V shed 6 bases, J shed 0 bases, and the junction held 5 bases outside the gene matches. Germline loops: CDR1 ENHRY, CDR2 SYGVKD. CDR3 loop: CAIRPGTSGGASYEQYF. CDR3 DNA: TGTGCCATCAGGCCCGGGACTAGCGGGGGGGCCTCCTACGAGCAGTACTTC.

The chain has TRBV18 and TRBJ1-1; 8 positions match TRBD1. This CDR3 has 15 residues. Trimming took 3 bases from V and 5 from J; bases not matched to a gene: 8. Germline CDR1 KGHSH, CDR2 LQKENI. In DNA, the CDR3 is TGTGCCAGCTCACCGCGGACAGGGAGAGGGACTGAAGCTTTCTTT. Its protein is CASSPRTGRGTEAFF. The full variable domain, completed using reference TRBV18 and TRBJ1-1, is NAGVMQNPRHLVRRRGQEARLRCSPMKGHSHVYWYRQLPEEGLKFMVYLQKENIIDESGMPKERFSAEFPKEGPSILRIQQVVRGDSAAYFCASSPRTGRGTEAFFGQGTRLTVV.

This clone was detected only once. This chain uses TRBV6-4 with TRBJ2-4; D uncertain. Trimming took off 0 bases at V and 6 bases at J, with 12 bases between the two ends. The CDR3 loop spans 15 amino acids. CDR1 is MRHNA, CDR2 SNTAGT, per germline. CDR3 region: CASSDSEGSGNIQYF. CDR3 coding DNA: TGTGCCAGCAGTGACTCTGAAGGCTCGGGAAACATTCAGTACTTC.

The chain links TRBV4-1 to TRBJ1-3, with D unclear. Trimming took 0 bases from V and 4 from J, leaving 25 bases between them. This CDR3 has 20 residues. CDR1 MGHRA and CDR2 YSYEKL come from the germline V gene. This chain's CDR3 is CASSQDSGEGVSLSGNTIYF. DNA of the CDR3: TGCGCCAGCAGCCAAGATTCCGGAGAGGGAGTTTCCCTCTCGGGAAACACCATATATTTT.

The V and J genes are TRBV2 and TRBJ2-3; 11 bases line up with TRBD2. The CDR3 has 16 residues. Germline V gene lookup returns CDR1 SNHLY and CDR2 FYNNEI. Trimming cost V 1 base and J 5 bases; bases outside gene matches: 5. This CDR3 is CASSEVLAGGIDTQYF. CDR3 nucleotides: TGTGCCAGCAGTGAAGTCCTAGCGGGGGGAATAGATACGCAGTATTTT.

The genes are TRBV7-2 and TRBJ2-2; weak D call: TRBD1 (6 bases). The V gene's germline CDR1 is SGHTA and CDR2 FQGNSA. The ends were cut back, 3 bases at V and 5 bases at J, with 7 bases in the middle. This CDR3 region has 13 residues. This CDR3 reads CASSFTGTGELFF. The CDR3 nucleotides are TGTGCCAGCAGCTTCACAGGGACCGGGGAGCTGTTTTTT.

The V call is TRBV19, the J call TRBJ1-5; D gene unclear. Germline assignment: CDR1 LNHDA and CDR2 SQIVND (reference sequence). Trimming took 0 bases from V and 7 from J, leaving 13 bases between them. The CDR3 has 15 amino acids. Written as DNA, the CDR3 is TGTGCCAGTAGTATAGAGGGTGGGGAGAACCAGCCCCAGCATTTT. Amino acid sequence: CASSIEGGENQPQHF.

The chain recombines TRBV5-8 with TRBJ1-1, with D maybe TRBD1 (5 bases). The CDR3 sequence is 15 residues long. V gave up 0 bases and J gave up 3 bases, with 12 bases separating them. Germline V gene sequence: CDR1 SGHTS, CDR2 YDEGEE. The CDR3 nucleotides read TGTGCCAGCAGCTTGGGTAAGGGGTGGGACACTGAAGCTTTCTTT. This translates into CASSLGKGWDTEAFF.

This chain joins TRBV4-3 and TRBJ1-6; D remains ambiguous. The CDR3 runs 14 residues. Trimming stripped 0 bases from V and 8 bases from J, with 8 bases between. Per the germline V gene, CDR1 is LGHNA and CDR2 is YSLEER. In DNA, the CDR3 is TGCGCCAGCAGCCAAGATTCGAGGGATTCACCCCTCCACTTT. This translates into CASSQDSRDSPLHF.

In its sample, this clone was seen once. The DNA for the CDR3 is TGCGCCAGCACTCCGAACCCTAGCGGGAGAATTATCGGGGAGCTGTTTTTT. Translating it yields CASTPNPSGRIIGELFF. The chain employs TRBV5-1 and TRBJ2-2, with 10 bases matching TRBD2. There are 17 residues in the CDR3. Germline V gene sequence: CDR1 SGHRS, CDR2 YFSETQ. J gave up 7 bases and V 6 bases, and 15 bases lay outside the gene matches.

Only a few counts were recorded for this clone. The chain is built from TRBV5-1 and TRBJ1-3, with 7 bases lining up with TRBD1. This CDR3 has 15 residues. CDR1 and CDR2 from the germline V gene are SGHRS and YFSETQ. With V trimmed by 7 bases and J by 3 bases, 10 bases remained unmatched. The CDR3 DNA follows: TGCGCCAGCTCCACTGGACAGGTCCATGGAAACACCATATATTTT. As protein: CASSTGQVHGNTIYF. Filled out from reference TRBV5-1 and TRBJ1-3, the complete variable domain reads KAGVTQTPRYLIKTRGQQVTLSCSPISGHRSVSWYQQTPGQGLQFLFEYFSETQRNKGNFPGRFSGRQFSNSRSEMNVSTLELGDSALYLCASSTGQVHGNTIYFGEGSWLTVV.